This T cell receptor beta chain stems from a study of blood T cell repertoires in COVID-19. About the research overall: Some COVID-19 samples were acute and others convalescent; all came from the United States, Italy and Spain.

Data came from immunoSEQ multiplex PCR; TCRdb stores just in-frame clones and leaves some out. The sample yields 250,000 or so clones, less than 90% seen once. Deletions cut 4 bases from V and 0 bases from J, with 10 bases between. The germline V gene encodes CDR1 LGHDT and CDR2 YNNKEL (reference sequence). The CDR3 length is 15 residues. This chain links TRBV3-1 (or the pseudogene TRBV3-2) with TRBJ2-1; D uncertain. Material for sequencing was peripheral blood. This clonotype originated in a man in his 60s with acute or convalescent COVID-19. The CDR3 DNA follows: TGTGCCAGCAGCCCCTCTAGTGGCTCCTACAATGAGCAGTTCTTC. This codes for CASSPSSGSYNEQFF.